This T cell receptor (beta chain) emerged from a study of T cell repertoires in cytomegalovirus infection. Study-level findings and limits: Identification of carriers of CMV plus the relevant HLA was achieved through cumulative public TCR beta family frequency. The ex vivo response was dominated by HLA-C-restricted CMV-specific TCR beta clonotypes.

Ten or more counts support this clonotype. Its matching antigen is unknown. MiXCR was run by TCRdb on the reads, yielding one entry per CDR3 protein. The sample gives about 530,000 distinct CDR3 sequences, about 26% of which show up once; about 12% is in the top ten. The sequenced sample was PBMCs. This sequence was found in a human donor in good health (CMV status not recorded). Some clones in this sample may be carry-over from other donors' samples.

CDR3 sequence (DNA): TGTGCCAGCAGCGTGGGACTTCTAACACCCGAAGCTTTCTTT. This encodes CASSVGLLTPEAFF. The gene calls are TRBV7-2 and TRBJ1-1, with D possibly being TRBD1 (5 bases). The V gene lost 5 bases and the J gene lost 8 bases, with 18 bases spanning the gap. Germline CDR1 SGHTA, CDR2 FQGNSA. This CDR3 has 14 residues. Based on the CDR3 plus reference TRBV7-2 and TRBJ1-1, the full variable domain is GAGVSQSPSNKVTEKGKDVELRCDPISGHTALYWYRQSLGQGLEFLIYFQGNSAPDKSGLPSDRFSAERTGGSVSTLTIQRTQQEDSAVYLCASSVGLLTPEAFFGQGTRLTVV.